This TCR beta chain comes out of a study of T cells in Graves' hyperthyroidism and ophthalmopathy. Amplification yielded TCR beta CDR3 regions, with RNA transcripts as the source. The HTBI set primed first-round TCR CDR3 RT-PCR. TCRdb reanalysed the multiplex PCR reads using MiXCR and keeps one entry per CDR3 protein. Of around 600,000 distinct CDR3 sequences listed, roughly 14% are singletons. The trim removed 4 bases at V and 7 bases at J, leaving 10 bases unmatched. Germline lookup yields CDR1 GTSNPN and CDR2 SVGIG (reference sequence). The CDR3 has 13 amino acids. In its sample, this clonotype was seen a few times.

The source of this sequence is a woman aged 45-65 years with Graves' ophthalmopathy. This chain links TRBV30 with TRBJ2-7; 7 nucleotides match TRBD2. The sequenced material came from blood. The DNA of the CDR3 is TGTGCCTGGAATGTAAGCCCGCGGGGGGAGCAGTACTTC. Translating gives CAWNVSPRGEQYF.